This T cell receptor (beta chain) was sequenced during a study of T cell changes during pregnancy in multiple sclerosis. Clones were read by immunoSEQ multiplex PCR, and TCRdb kept only the in-frame ones, dropping some. The sample yields about 41,000 clones, roughly nine tenths seen once. The V gene end was trimmed by 4 bases and the J gene end by 5 bases; junction bases not matched to a gene: 14. Germline CDR1 is SGHRS and CDR2 is YFSETQ. The CDR3 length is 17 residues. The genes are TRBV5-1 and TRBJ2-7; 11 bases match TRBD2. The specimen comprised CD4+ T cells from peripheral blood mononuclear cells, sampled in the first trimester of pregnancy. This sequence originates from a female donor with multiple sclerosis, enrolled in a pregnancy study. As DNA, the CDR3 is TGCGCCAGCAGCCCCGGACTAGCGGGTTCCCTCGGGCACGAGCAGTACTTC. Its protein is CASSPGLAGSLGHEQYF.